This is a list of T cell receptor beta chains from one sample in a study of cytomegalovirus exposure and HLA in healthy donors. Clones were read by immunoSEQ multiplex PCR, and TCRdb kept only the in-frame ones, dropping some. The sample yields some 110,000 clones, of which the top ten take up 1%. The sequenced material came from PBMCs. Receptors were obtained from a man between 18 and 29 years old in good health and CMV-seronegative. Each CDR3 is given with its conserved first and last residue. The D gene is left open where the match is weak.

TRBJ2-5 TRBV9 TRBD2 CASSSRVGRGFVRETQYF TGTGCCAGCAGCTCAAGGGTGGGGCGGGGGTTTGTTCGAGAGACCCAGTACTTC
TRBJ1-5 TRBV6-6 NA CASSYSPGNGNQPQHF TGTGCCAGCAGTTACTCGCCAGGGAATGGCAATCAGCCCCAGCATTTT
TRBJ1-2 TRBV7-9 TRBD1 CASSLATGELYNYGYTF TGTGCCAGCAGCTTAGCGACAGGGGAGTTGTATAACTATGGCTACACCTTC
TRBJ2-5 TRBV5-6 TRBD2 CASSQRGILETQYF TGTGCCAGCAGCCAGCGGGGCATTCTAGAGACCCAGTACTTC
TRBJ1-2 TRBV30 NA CACYSTEGYTF TGTGCCTGTTATTCGACAGAGGGCTACACCTTC
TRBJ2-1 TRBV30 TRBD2 CAWGEPGLALREQFF TGTGCCTGGGGGGAACCGGGACTAGCGTTGAGAGAGCAGTTCTTC
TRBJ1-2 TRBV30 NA CAWSPVGGGLYGYTF TGTGCCTGGAGTCCTGTGGGAGGGGGACTCTATGGCTACACCTTC
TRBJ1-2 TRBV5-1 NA CASSSLGDREPYGYTF TGCGCCAGCAGCTCCCTCGGGGATCGCGAACCCTATGGCTACACCTTC
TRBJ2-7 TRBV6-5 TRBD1 CASSRTGSTYEQYF TGTGCCAGCTCAAGGACAGGGTCTACCTACGAGCAGTACTTC
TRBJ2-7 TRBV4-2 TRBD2 CASSQGVREGYEQYF TGTGCCAGCAGCCAAGGGGTGCGGGAGGGATACGAGCAGTACTTC
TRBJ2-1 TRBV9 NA CASSASDSHQPIF TGTGCCAGCAGCGCGTCGGACAGCCACCAACCGATCTTC
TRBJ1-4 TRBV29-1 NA CSGVGRDNEKLFF TGCAGCGGGGTAGGACGGGATAATGAAAAACTGTTTTTT
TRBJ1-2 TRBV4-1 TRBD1 CASSPNPVGQPINYGYTF TGCGCCAGCAGCCCCAACCCGGTGGGACAGCCGATAAACTATGGCTACACCTTC
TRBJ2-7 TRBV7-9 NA CASSAGQPYEQYF TGTGCCAGCAGCGCGGGACAGCCATACGAGCAGTACTTC
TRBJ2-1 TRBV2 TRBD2 CASSERGGAYNEQFF TGTGCCAGCAGTGAACGGGGGGGGGCGTACAATGAGCAGTTCTTC
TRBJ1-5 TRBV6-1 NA CAIRDFWKPQHF TGTGCCATCAGGGACTTTTGGAAGCCCCAGCATTTT
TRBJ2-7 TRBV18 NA CASSPQGSSYEQYF TGTGCCAGCTCACCGCAGGGGAGTAGCTACGAGCAGTACTTC
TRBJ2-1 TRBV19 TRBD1 CASSRQGYNEQFF TGTGCCAGTAGTAGACAGGGTTACAATGAGCAGTTCTTC
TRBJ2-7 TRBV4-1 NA CASSDEIGNYEYSYEQYF TGCGCCAGCAGCGATGAAATCGGGAACTACGAGTACTCCTACGAGCAGTACTTC
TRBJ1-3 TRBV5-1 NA CASSLAGEAWSGNTIYF TGCGCCAGCAGCTTGGCCGGGGAGGCTTGGTCTGGAAACACCATATATTTT
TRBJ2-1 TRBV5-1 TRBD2 CASTRGEGRSYNEQFF TGCGCCAGCACCCGGGGGGAAGGGAGAAGTTACAATGAGCAGTTCTTC
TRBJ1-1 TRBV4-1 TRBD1 CASSVPGTEMNTEAFF TGCGCCAGCAGCGTACCCGGGACAGAAATGAACACTGAAGCTTTCTTT
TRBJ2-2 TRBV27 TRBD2 CASSLGSGTAGELFF TGTGCCAGCAGTTTAGGTAGCGGGACCGCCGGGGAGCTGTTTTTT
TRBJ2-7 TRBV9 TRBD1 CASSGRQGINEQYF TGTGCCAGCAGCGGAAGACAGGGTATCAACGAGCAGTACTTC
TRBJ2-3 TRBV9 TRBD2 CASSAGTSGSSTDTQYF TGTGCCAGCAGCGCTGGGACTAGCGGGAGTTCGACAGATACGCAGTATTTT
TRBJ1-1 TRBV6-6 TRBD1 CASSVDRLVAFF TGTGCCAGCAGCGTGGACAGGCTTGTTGCTTTCTTT
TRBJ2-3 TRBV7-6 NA CASSFEGGTDTQYF TGTGCCAGCAGCTTTGAAGGGGGCACAGATACGCAGTATTTT
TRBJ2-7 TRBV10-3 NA CAISVRTRRFYEQYF TGTGCCATCAGTGTAAGGACAAGAAGATTCTACGAGCAGTACTTC
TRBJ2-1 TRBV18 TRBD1 CASSGFGTGTNEQFF TGTGCCAGCTCAGGCTTCGGGACAGGGACAAATGAGCAGTTCTTC
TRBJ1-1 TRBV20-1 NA CSAAGALEAFF TGCAGTGCCGCAGGGGCCCTTGAAGCTTTCTTT
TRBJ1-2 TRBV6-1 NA CASSEGHRSYGYTF TGTGCCAGCAGTGAAGGGCACCGTTCCTATGGCTACACCTTC